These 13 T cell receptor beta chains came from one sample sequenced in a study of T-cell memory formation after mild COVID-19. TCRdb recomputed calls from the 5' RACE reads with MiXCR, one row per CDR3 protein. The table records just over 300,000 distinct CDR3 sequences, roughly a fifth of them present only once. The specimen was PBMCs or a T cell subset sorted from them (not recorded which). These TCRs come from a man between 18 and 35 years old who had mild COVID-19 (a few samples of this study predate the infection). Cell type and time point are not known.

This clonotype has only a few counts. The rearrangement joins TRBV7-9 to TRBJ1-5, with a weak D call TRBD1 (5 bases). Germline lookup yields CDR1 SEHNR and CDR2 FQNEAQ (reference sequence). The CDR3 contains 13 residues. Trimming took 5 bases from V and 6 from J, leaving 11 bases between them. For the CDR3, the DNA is TGTGCCAGCAGCGTCGGGGCGGGTCAGCCCCAGCATTTT. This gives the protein CASSVGAGQPQHF. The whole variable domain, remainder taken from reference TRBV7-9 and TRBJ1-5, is DTGVSQNPRHKITKRGQNVTFRCDPISEHNRLYWYRQTLGQGPEFLTYFQNEAQLEKSRLLSDRFSAERPKGSFSTLEIQRTEQGDSAMYLCASSVGAGQPQHFGDGTRLSIL.

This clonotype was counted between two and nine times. The CDR3 loop reads CASSEGFPYEQYV. Written as DNA, the CDR3 is TGTGCCAGCTCAGAAGGTTTTCCCTACGAGCAGTACGTC. This chain uses TRBV18 with TRBJ2-7; D is uncertain. The CDR3 length is 13 residues. Germline-derived CDR1 and CDR2 are KGHSH and LQKENI. The V gene lost 5 bases and the J gene lost 2 bases, with 10 bases spanning the gap.

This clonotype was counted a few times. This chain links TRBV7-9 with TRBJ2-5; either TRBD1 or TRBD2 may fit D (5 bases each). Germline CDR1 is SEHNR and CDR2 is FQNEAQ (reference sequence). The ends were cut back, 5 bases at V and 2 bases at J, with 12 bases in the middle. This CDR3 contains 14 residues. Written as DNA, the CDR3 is TGTGCCAGCAGCCGACCGGGACGGCAAGAGACCCAGTACTTC. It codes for CASSRPGRQETQYF.

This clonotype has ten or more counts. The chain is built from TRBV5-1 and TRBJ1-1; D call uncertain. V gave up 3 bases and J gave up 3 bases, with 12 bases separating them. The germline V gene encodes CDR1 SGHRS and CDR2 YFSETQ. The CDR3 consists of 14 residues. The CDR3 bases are TGCGCCAGCAGCTGGGCCCCCGGGGACACTGAAGCTTTCTTT. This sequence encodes CASSWAPGDTEAFF.

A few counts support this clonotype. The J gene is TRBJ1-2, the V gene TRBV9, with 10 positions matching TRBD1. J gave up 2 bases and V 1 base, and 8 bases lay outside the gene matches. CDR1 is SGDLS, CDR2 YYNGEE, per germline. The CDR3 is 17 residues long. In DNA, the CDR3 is TGTGCCAGCAGCGTAACCCCGGGACAGGGGTGGAACTATGGCTACACCTTC. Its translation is CASSVTPGQGWNYGYTF.

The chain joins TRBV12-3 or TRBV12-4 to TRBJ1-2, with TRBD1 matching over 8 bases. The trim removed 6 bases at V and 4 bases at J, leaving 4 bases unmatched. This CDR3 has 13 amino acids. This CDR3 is CASRSQGGYGYTF. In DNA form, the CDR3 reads TGTGCCAGCAGGTCACAGGGGGGCTATGGCTACACCTTC.

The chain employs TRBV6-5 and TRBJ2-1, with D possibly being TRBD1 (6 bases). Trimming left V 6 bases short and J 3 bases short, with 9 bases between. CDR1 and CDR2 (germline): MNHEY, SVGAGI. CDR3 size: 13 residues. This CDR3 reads CASRTGGYNEQFF. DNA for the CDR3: TGTGCCAGCAGGACAGGAGGCTACAATGAGCAGTTCTTC.

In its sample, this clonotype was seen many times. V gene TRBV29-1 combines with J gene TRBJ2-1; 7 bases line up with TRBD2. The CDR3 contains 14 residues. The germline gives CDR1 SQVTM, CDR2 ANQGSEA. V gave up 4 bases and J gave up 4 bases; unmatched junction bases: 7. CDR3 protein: CSVVWPSGYNEQFF. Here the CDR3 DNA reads TGCAGCGTTGTTTGGCCTAGCGGTTACAATGAGCAGTTCTTC.

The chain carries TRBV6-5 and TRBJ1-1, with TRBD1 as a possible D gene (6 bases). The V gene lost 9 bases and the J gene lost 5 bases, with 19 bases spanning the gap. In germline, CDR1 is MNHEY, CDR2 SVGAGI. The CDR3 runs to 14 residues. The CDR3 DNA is TGTGCCAGTCTAACTCACAGGGCGGGGACTGAAGCTTTCTTT. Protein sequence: CASLTHRAGTEAFF.

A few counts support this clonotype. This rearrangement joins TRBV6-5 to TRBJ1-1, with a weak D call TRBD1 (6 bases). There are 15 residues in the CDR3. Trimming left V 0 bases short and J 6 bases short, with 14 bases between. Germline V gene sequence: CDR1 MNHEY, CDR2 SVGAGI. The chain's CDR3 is CASSYSRGQVAEAFF. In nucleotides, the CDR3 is TGTGCCAGCAGTTACTCACGGGGGCAAGTGGCTGAAGCTTTCTTT.

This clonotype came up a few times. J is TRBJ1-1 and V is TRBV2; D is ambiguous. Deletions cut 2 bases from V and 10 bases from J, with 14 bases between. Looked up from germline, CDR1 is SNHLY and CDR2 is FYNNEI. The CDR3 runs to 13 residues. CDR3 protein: CASSERWAERAFF. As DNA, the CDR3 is TGTGCCAGCAGTGAAAGGTGGGCAGAGCGAGCTTTCTTT.

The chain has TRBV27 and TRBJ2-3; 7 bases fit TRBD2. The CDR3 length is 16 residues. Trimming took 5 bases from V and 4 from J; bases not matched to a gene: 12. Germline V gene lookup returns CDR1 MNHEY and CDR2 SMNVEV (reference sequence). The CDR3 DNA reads TGTGCCAGCAGTCCATGGCCGAAGCGGGGCCCAGATACGCAGTATTTT. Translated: CASSPWPKRGPDTQYF.

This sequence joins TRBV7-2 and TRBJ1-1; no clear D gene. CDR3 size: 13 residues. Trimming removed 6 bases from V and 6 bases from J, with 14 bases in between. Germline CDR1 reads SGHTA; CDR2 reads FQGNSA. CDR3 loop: CASRPGLGSEAFF. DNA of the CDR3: TGTGCCAGCAGGCCGGGCCTGGGCTCTGAAGCTTTCTTT.